This is a list of T cell receptor beta chains from one sample in a study of blood T cell repertoires in COVID-19. Method: immunoSEQ multiplex PCR; TCRdb's copy keeps in-frame clones and lacks some. The sample yields under 450,000 clones, approximately 89% seen once. Sequencing input: peripheral blood. The receptor source for this set is a woman between 40 and 50 years old with COVID-19, enrolled during active disease. The CDR3 runs from the conserved cysteine through the conserved F or W. A D gene is named only where the DNA matches it firmly. The listing skips clone size in some rows; elsewhere it reads once, few, many or a size class.

J | V | D | size | CDR3 | DNA
TRBJ2-7 | TRBV6-1 | TRBD1 | - | CASSEDLTGSYEQYF | TGTGCCAGCAGTGAGGACCTGACAGGGTCCTACGAGCAGTACTTC
TRBJ1-4 | TRBV28 | - | - | CASSYRESANEKLFF | TGTGCCAGCAGCTACAGGGAATCGGCTAATGAAAAACTGTTTTTT
TRBJ2-3 | TRBV7-9 | TRBD1 | - | CASSPHPRTGGGHRDTQYF | TGTGCCAGCAGCCCACACCCTCGGACAGGGGGAGGTCATAGAGATACGCAGTATTTT
TRBJ1-2 | TRBV18 | - | - | CASSPRQAPGGYTF | TGTGCCAGCTCACCGAGACAGGCCCCAGGTGGCTACACCTTC
TRBJ2-4 | TRBV6-5 | - | - | CASSYTHSTVGRFQYF | TGTGCCAGCAGTTACACGCATTCGACAGTTGGGCGATTCCAGTACTTC
TRBJ1-6 | TRBV9 | - | once | CASSATVQGSSPLHF | TGTGCCAGCAGCGCCACGGTGCAGGGGAGTTCACCCCTCCACTTT
TRBJ1-5 | TRBV6-5 | - | - | CASSPLQARQPQHF | TGTGCCAGCAGTCCCCTACAGGCCCGCCAGCCCCAGCATTTT
TRBJ2-7 | TRBV25-1 | - | - | CASSQAGSYEQYF | TGTGCCAGCAGTCAGGCAGGGTCCTACGAGCAGTACTTC
TRBJ1-4 | TRBV12-3/TRBV12-4 | - | - | CATLRVGEKLFF | TGTGCCACCCTCAGGGTGGGTGAAAAACTGTTTTTT
TRBJ2-1 | TRBV27 | - | few | CASSFRGDRDEQFF | TGTGCCAGCAGTTTTCGCGGCGATCGGGATGAGCAGTTCTTC
TRBJ1-5 | TRBV12-5 | - | - | CASGATGKGQPQHF | TGTGCTAGTGGTGCCACAGGGAAAGGTCAGCCCCAGCATTTT
TRBJ2-7 | TRBV6-5 | TRBD1 | - | CASSQTGLSSYEQYF | TGTGCCAGCAGTCAGACAGGGTTAAGCTCCTACGAGCAGTACTTC
TRBJ2-7 | TRBV12-1 | - | - | CASSFAEVFPGSYEQYF | TGTGCCAGCAGCTTTGCGGAGGTCTTTCCCGGGTCCTACGAGCAGTACTTC
TRBJ1-2 | TRBV6-1 | TRBD1 | - | CASSEGQGTVYGYTF | TGTGCCAGCAGTGAGGGACAGGGGACGGTATATGGCTACACCTTC
TRBJ1-3 | TRBV28 | - | - | CASSPTTGVENTIYF | TGTGCCAGCAGTCCCACGACGGGGGTTGAAAACACCATATATTTT
TRBJ2-2 | TRBV6-4 | TRBD2 | - | CASSRTSGNTGELFF | TGTGCCAGCAGTAGAACTAGCGGGAACACCGGGGAGCTGTTTTTT
TRBJ1-2 | TRBV19 | - | - | CASSLMTVPLSNYGYTF | TGTGCCAGTAGCCTTATGACAGTTCCACTTTCTAACTATGGCTACACCTTC
TRBJ2-7 | TRBV28 | TRBD2 | once | CASSRGDYSYEQYF | TGTGCCAGCAGTCGGGGGGACTACTCCTACGAGCAGTACTTC
TRBJ1-2 | TRBV2 | - | - | CASLGRQKVDGYTF | TGTGCCAGCTTGGGTCGACAGAAGGTTGATGGCTACACCTTC
TRBJ1-1 | TRBV6-9 | - | - | CASSSGRAFF | TGTGCCAGCAGTTCTGGCCGAGCTTTCTTT
TRBJ1-1 | TRBV7-8 | - | - | CASSLLDGKAFF | TGTGCCAGCAGCTTACTAGACGGTAAAGCTTTCTTT
TRBJ2-7 | TRBV5-1 | TRBD1 | - | CASSLLDRVGEQYF | TGCGCCAGCAGCCTGTTAGACAGGGTAGGCGAGCAGTACTTC
TRBJ2-5 | TRBV30 | TRBD2 | - | CASSSGRETQYF | TGTGCCTCGAGTAGCGGGAGAGAGACCCAGTACTTC
TRBJ1-5 | TRBV20-1 | - | - | CSASGAGRNQPQHF | TGCAGTGCTAGTGGGGCAGGGAGGAATCAGCCCCAGCATTTT
TRBJ1-1 | TRBV24-1 | TRBD1 | - | CATSDPNRDRPTEAFF | TGTGCCACCAGTGATCCCAACCGGGACAGGCCCACCGAAGCTTTCTTT
TRBJ2-3 | TRBV27 | - | - | CASSFGVPTDTQYF | TGTGCCAGCAGTTTCGGGGTTCCCACAGATACGCAGTATTTT
TRBJ1-2 | TRBV4-3 | TRBD1 | - | CASSQDPPGQKTNYGYTF | TGCGCCAGCAGCCAAGATCCCCCGGGACAGAAGACTAACTATGGCTACACCTTC
TRBJ1-2 | TRBV4-3 | TRBD1 | - | CASSPYRQGGEWDGYTF | TGCGCCAGCAGCCCCTACCGACAGGGGGGGGAATGGGATGGCTACACCTTC
TRBJ1-1 | TRBV10-3 | - | - | CAIKGAHNTEAFF | TGTGCCATCAAAGGGGCGCATAACACTGAAGCTTTCTTT
TRBJ2-3 | TRBV19 | - | - | CASSMVVTSSTDTQYF | TGTGCCAGTAGTATGGTAGTGACTTCTAGCACAGATACGCAGTATTTT
TRBJ2-2 | TRBV11-3 | - | - | CASSLAPRGAGELFF | TGTGCCAGCAGCTTAGCGCCGCGGGGCGCCGGGGAGCTGTTTTTT
TRBJ1-1 | TRBV12-3/TRBV12-4 | - | - | CAISDWGEAFF | TGTGCCATCTCAGACTGGGGCGAAGCTTTCTTT
TRBJ1-5 | TRBV28 | - | - | CASSLLSGYQEPQHF | TGTGCCAGCAGCCTTCTATCAGGGTACCAGGAGCCCCAGCATTTT
TRBJ2-1 | TRBV7-9 | TRBD2 | - | CASSLVAGDGEQFF | TGTGCCAGCAGCTTAGTGGCGGGAGACGGTGAGCAGTTCTTC
TRBJ2-7 | TRBV15 | - | - | CATSRDNGGYEQYF | TGTGCCACCAGCAGAGATAACGGCGGGTACGAGCAGTACTTC
TRBJ1-6 | TRBV30 | - | - | CAWSLWGGRPNSPLHF | TGTGCCTGGAGCCTATGGGGGGGACGACCGAATTCACCCCTCCACTTT